This T cell receptor beta chain originates from a study of blood T cell repertoires in COVID-19. Across the whole study: T cells, B-cell-depleted T cells, or PBMCs supplied cDNA or gDNA.

Method: immunoSEQ multiplex PCR; TCRdb's copy keeps in-frame clones and lacks some. Found here are under 150,000 clones, around 83% of them singletons; the top ten hold around a tenth. Germline V gene sequence: CDR1 LGHDT, CDR2 YNNKEL (reference sequence). The CDR3 spans 13 residues. V was pared by 1 base and J by 0 bases, with 3 bases between. The rearrangement links TRBV3-1 (or the pseudogene TRBV3-2) to TRBJ1-1; D remains ambiguous. The sequencing input was peripheral blood. The TCR comes from a man aged 40-50 years with active or convalescent COVID-19. CDR3 nucleotide sequence: TGTGCCAGCAGCCAAGCCATGAACACTGAAGCTTTCTTT. Amino acid sequence: CASSQAMNTEAFF.